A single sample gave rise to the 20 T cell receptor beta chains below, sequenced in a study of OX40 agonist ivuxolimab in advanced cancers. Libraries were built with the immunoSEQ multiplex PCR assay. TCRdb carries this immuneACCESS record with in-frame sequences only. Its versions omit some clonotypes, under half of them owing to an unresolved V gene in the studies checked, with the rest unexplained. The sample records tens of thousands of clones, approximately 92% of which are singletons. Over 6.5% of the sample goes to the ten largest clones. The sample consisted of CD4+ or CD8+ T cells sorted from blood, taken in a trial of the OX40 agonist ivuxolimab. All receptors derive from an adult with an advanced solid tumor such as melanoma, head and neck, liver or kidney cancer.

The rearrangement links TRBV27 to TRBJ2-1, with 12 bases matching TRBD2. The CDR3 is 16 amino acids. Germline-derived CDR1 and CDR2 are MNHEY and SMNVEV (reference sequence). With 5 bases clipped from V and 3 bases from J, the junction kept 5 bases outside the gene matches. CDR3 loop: CASSPTLAGGYNEQFF. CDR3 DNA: TGTGCCAGCAGTCCCACACTAGCGGGGGGCTACAATGAGCAGTTCTTC.

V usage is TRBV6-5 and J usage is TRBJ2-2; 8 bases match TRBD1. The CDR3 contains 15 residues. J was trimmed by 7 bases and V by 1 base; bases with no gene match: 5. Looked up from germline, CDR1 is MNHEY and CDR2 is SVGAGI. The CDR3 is CASSYYAGGSGELFF. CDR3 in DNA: TGTGCCAGCAGTTACTATGCAGGGGGCAGCGGGGAGCTGTTTTTT.

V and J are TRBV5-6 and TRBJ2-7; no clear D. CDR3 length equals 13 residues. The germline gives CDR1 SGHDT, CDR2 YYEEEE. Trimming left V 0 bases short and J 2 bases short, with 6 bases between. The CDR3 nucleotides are TGTGCCAGCAGCTTGGGCAACACCTACGAGCAGTACTTC. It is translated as CASSLGNTYEQYF.

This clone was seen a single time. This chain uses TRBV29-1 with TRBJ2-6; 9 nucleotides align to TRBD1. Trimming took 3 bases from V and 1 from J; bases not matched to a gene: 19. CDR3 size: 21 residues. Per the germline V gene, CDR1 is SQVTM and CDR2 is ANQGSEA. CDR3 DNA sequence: TGCAGCGTTGATCGGTCGGCGGGGACAGGGATATTAAGGTCTGGGGCCAACGTCCTGACTTTC. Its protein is CSVDRSAGTGILRSGANVLTF.

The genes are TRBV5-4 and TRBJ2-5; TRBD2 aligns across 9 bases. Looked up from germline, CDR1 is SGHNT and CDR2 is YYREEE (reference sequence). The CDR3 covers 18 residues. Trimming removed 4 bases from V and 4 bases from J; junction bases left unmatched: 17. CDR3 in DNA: TGTGCCAGCAGCCCTCTGGGTTTCGCGGGGGGGCCCGGAGAGACCCAGTACTTC. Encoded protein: CASSPLGFAGGPGETQYF.

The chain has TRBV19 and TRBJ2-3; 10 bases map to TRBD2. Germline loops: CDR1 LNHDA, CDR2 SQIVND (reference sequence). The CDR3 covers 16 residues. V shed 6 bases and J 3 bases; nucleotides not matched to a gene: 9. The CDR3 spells CASSVGAGGQTDTQYF. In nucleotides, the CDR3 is TGTGCCAGTAGCGTTGGAGCGGGGGGGCAGACAGATACGCAGTATTTT.

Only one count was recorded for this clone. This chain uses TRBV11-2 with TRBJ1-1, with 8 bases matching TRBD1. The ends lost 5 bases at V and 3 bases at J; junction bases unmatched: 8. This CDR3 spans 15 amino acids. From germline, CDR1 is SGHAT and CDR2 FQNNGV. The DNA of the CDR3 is TGTGCCAGCAGCCCTCGGGGACAGGTGGACACTGAAGCTTTCTTT. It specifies CASSPRGQVDTEAFF.

The DNA of the CDR3 is TGTGCCAGCAGGACGTCCGGACTCTTAAACGAGCAGTACTTC. Translated: CASRTSGLLNEQYF. The chain recombines TRBV2 with TRBJ2-5; D is possibly TRBD2 (5 bases). The DNA matches TRBJ2-7 better at its end, which makes the J call doubtful. The CDR3 is 14 amino acids. Per the germline V gene, CDR1 is SNHLY and CDR2 is FYNNEI.

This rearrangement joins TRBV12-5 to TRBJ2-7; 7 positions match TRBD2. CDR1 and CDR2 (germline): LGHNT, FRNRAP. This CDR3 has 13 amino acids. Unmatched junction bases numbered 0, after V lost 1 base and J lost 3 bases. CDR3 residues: CASGLERGYEQYF. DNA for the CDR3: TGTGCTAGTGGTTTGGAGCGGGGCTACGAGCAGTACTTC.

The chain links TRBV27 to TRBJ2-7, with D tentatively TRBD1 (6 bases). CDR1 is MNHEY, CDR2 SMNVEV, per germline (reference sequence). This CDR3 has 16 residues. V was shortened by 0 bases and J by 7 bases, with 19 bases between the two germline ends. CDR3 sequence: CASSLSPGQGTREQYF. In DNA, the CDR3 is TGTGCCAGCAGTTTATCACCAGGGCAGGGGACACGGGAGCAGTACTTC.

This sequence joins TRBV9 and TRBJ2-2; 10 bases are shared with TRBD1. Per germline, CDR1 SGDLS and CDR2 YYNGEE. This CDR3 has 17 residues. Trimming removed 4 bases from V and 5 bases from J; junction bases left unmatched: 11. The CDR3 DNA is TGTGCCAGCAGCCCCGCTTGGGACAGGGGTTATACCGGGGAGCTGTTTTTT. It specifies CASSPAWDRGYTGELFF.

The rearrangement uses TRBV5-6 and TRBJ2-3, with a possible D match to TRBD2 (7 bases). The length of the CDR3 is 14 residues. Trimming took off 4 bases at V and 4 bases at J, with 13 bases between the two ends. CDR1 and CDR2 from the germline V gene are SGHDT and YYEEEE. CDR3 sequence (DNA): TGTGCCAGCAGCGGGTGGGGGGGCTCAGATACGCAGTATTTT. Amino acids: CASSGWGGSDTQYF. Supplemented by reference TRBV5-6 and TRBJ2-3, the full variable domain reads DAGVTQSPTHLIKTRGQQVTLRCSPKSGHDTVSWYQQALGQGPQFIFQYYEEEERQRGNFPDRFSGHQFPNYSSELNVNALLLGDSALYLCASSGWGGSDTQYFGPGTRLTVL.

The CDR3 coding sequence is TGTGCCAGCAGCTTGAGTAGAACCTACGAGCAGTACTTC. Encoded protein: CASSLSRTYEQYF. The genes are TRBV5-4 and TRBJ2-7; D remains unclear. This CDR3 is built from 13 residues. Germline loops: CDR1 SGHNT, CDR2 YYREEE (reference sequence). Trimming took off 1 base at V and 2 bases at J, with 7 bases between the two ends. Filled out from reference TRBV5-4 and TRBJ2-7, the complete variable domain reads ETGVTQSPTHLIKTRGQQVTLRCSSQSGHNTVSWYQQALGQGPQFIFQYYREEENGRGNFPPRFSGLQFPNYSSELNVNALELDDSALYLCASSLSRTYEQYFGPGTRLTVT.

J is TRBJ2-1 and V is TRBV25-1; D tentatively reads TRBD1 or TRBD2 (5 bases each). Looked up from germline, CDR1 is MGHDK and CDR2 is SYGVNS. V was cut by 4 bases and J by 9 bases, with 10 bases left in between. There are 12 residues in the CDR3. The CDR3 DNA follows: TGTGCCAGCAGTGTGGGACGGATTGAGCAGTTCTTC. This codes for CASSVGRIEQFF.

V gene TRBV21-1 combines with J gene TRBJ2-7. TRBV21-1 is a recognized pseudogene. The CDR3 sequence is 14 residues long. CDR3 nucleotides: TGTGCCAGCAGCGACCTGACCTACTCCTACGAGCAGTACTTC. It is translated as CASSDLTYSYEQYF.

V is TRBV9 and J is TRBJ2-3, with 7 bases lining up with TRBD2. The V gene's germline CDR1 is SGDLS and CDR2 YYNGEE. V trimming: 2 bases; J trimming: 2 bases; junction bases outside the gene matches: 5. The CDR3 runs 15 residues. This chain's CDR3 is CASSVYGGDTDTQYF. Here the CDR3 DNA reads TGTGCCAGCAGCGTCTATGGGGGGGACACAGATACGCAGTATTTT.

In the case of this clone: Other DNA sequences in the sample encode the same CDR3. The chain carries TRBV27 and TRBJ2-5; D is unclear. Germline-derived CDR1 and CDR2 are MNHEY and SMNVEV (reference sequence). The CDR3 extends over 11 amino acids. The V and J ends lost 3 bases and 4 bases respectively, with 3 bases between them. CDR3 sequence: CASSLGETQYF. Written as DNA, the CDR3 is TGTGCCAGCAGTTTGGGAGAGACCCAGTACTTC.

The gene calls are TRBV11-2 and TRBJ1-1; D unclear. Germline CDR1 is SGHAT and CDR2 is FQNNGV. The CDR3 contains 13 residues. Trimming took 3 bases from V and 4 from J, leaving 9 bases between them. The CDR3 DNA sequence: TGTGCCAGCAGCTTGGAGATCCCCACTGAAGCTTTCTTT. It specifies CASSLEIPTEAFF.

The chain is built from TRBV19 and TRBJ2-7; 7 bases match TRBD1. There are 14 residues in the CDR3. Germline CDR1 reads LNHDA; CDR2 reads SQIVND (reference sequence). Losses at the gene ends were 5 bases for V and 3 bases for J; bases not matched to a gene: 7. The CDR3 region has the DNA TGTGCCAGTAGTGCAGGGTCAGGGGGCTACGAGCAGTACTTC. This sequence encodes CASSAGSGGYEQYF.

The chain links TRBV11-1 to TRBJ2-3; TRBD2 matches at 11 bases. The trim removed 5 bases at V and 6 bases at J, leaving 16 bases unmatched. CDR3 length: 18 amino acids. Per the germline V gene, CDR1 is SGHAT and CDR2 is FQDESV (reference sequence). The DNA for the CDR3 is TGTGCCAGCAGCCCCGAGGGGATAGCGGGGGGGCTGTCGGATACGCAGTATTTT. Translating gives CASSPEGIAGGLSDTQYF.